The 6 T cell receptor beta chains reported below all come from one sample, sequenced in a study of T cell responses to AZD1222 COVID-19 vaccine. Profiling relied on immunoSEQ multiplex PCR, and the TCRdb table lists in-frame clones only, not all of them. The data show 120,000 or so clones, approximately 82% seen once. Sequencing was performed on peripheral blood, taken 28 days after the second AZD1222 dose. These receptors all stem from an adult who received the AZD1222 COVID-19 vaccine.

The genes are TRBV6-5 and TRBJ2-7; TRBD1 agrees at 8 bases. The CDR3 loop spans 14 amino acids. The V segment lost 5 bases and the J segment 7 bases; nucleotides outside the gene matches: 10. Germline values: CDR1 MNHEY, CDR2 SVGAGI. The CDR3 DNA follows: TGTGCCAGCAGTCGACAGGGGCCGAGTCGGGAGCAGTACTTC. Protein sequence: CASSRQGPSREQYF.

The genes are TRBV6-2 or TRBV6-3 and TRBJ1-6; D is unclear. The CDR3 runs 11 residues. Germline loops: CDR1 MNHEY, CDR2 SVGEGT. With 3 bases removed from V and 13 bases from J, the gap between germline ends came to 7 bases. The CDR3 bases are TGTGCCAGCAGTTATATAGTGCCCCTCCACTTT. Protein: CASSYIVPLHF.

The table lists this clone with a count of one. The chain uses TRBV28 and TRBJ1-3; D remains ambiguous. CDR3 length: 13 amino acids. The V end lost 5 bases, the J end lost 4 bases, and 9 bases lay between the germline ends. Germline CDR1 is MDHEN and CDR2 is SYDVKM. The CDR3 sequence: CASSPHTGNTIYF. CDR3 in DNA: TGTGCCAGCAGTCCCCATACGGGAAACACCATATATTTT.

The genes are TRBV19 and TRBJ1-3; possible D gene TRBD1, 5 bases. Trimming removed 3 bases from V and 2 bases from J, with 8 bases in between. Germline CDR1 is LNHDA and CDR2 is SQIVND (reference sequence). This CDR3 contains 14 residues. The CDR3 nucleotides are TGTGCCAGTAGTATCGGGGCAGCTGGAAACACCATATATTTT. Encoded protein: CASSIGAAGNTIYF.

The chain employs TRBV10-2 and TRBJ2-3, with D perhaps being TRBD1 or TRBD2 (6 bases each). The germline V gene has CDR1 WSHSY and CDR2 SAAADI. The CDR3 length is 15 residues. V lost 6 bases to trimming and J lost 5 bases, with 18 bases between them. CDR3 in DNA: TGCGCCAGCAGGATAACGGGGGCGCCCCTAGATACGCAGTATTTT. As protein: CASRITGAPLDTQYF.

CDR3 protein: CASSSITGLAGGGGDTQYF. The CDR3 DNA reads as TGTGCCAGCAGCTCCATTACCGGACTAGCGGGGGGGGGCGGAGATACGCAGTATTTT. The genes are TRBV7-8 and TRBJ2-3; 15 bases line up with TRBD2. Per the germline V gene, CDR1 is SGHVS and CDR2 is FQNEAQ. Trimming took 4 bases from V and 5 from J; bases not matched to a gene: 13. The CDR3 has 19 residues. Variable domain in full (rest from reference TRBV7-8 and TRBJ2-3): GAGVSQSPRYKVAKRGQDVALRCDPISGHVSLFWYQQALGQGPEFLTYFQNEAQLDKSGLPSDRFFAERPEGSVSTLKIQRTQQEDSAVYLCASSSITGLAGGGGDTQYFGPGTRLTVL.